A selection of T cell receptor beta chains follows, all from one sample in a study of T cells in Graves' hyperthyroidism and ophthalmopathy. TCRdb re-derived calls from the multiplex PCR reads in MiXCR, one entry per CDR3 protein. This sample carries about 200,000 distinct CDR3 sequences, roughly a sixth of them seen once, and the ten largest clones take roughly 50%. The sequenced sample consisted of blood. Every receptor here comes from a woman aged 50 to 60 with Graves' hyperthyroidism. CDR3s include the opening cysteine and the closing phenylalanine or tryptophan.

v_gene	j_gene	len	CDR3aa
TRBV12-5	TRBJ2-1	12	CASGPGAGEQFF
TRBV6-5	TRBJ2-3	18	CASSYSSGPERATDTQYF
TRBV14	TRBJ2-2	15	CASSQVQKSTGELFF
TRBV14	TRBJ2-2	12	CASNGDTGELFF
TRBV2	TRBJ2-2	16	CASSEMGARNTGELFF
TRBV10-2	TRBJ2-2	16	CASSENRVGGTGELFF
TRBV6-1	TRBJ1-2	16	CASSEARGAAGYGYTF
TRBV2	TRBJ2-3	15	CASSGLAGPTDTQYF
TRBV7-8	TRBJ1-1	13	CASSLRPTTEAFF
TRBV5-6	TRBJ1-5	17	CASSLAAAGDSNQPQHF
TRBV11-1	TRBJ1-1	14	CASSLFGGGTEAFF
TRBV5-1	TRBJ2-7	20	CASSSGQGVAGGPLCYEQYF
TRBV19	TRBJ1-1	14	CASSIAGAGTEAFF
TRBV6-1	TRBJ2-7	13	CASRQGTTYEQYF
TRBV12-3/TRBV12-4	TRBJ1-2	11	CASSLNAGYTF
TRBV5-1	TRBJ2-1	12	CASSSKREQQFF
TRBV19	TRBJ2-7	14	CASSIQAGTYEQYF
TRBV28	TRBJ2-2	13	CASTEANTGELFF
TRBV14	.	15	CASSQFSQGSNEQYF
TRBV5-1	TRBJ2-1	13	CASSPNYSGEQFF
TRBV29-1	TRBJ2-7	12	CSVGQGAYEQYF
TRBV28	TRBJ2-5	15	CASSVGGGLQETQYF
TRBV29-1	TRBJ1-3	13	CSVALGAGNTIYF
TRBV7-9	TRBJ1-1	14	CASSLTSVGTEAFF
TRBV5-6	TRBJ2-7	15	CASSESGASSYEQYF
TRBV7-2	TRBJ2-7	14	CASSPGARSYEQYF
TRBV6-1	TRBJ2-3	14	CASRTGPSFHTQYF
TRBV18	TRBJ1-2	15	CASSTRTGVNYGYTF
TRBV10-3	TRBJ2-5	14	CAISDRADRETQYF
TRBV20-1	TRBJ1-3	14	CSARVGSGGNTIYF
TRBV6-4	TRBJ1-2	17	CASSDPFWDRGCYGYTF
TRBV20-1	TRBJ1-2	16	CSARDPRAPKLNGYTF
TRBV11-2	TRBJ2-2	13	CASSLINTGELFF
TRBV3-1	TRBJ2-5	15	CASSQTQTGEETQYF
TRBV11-2	TRBJ2-1	13	CASSPLDGIRVFF